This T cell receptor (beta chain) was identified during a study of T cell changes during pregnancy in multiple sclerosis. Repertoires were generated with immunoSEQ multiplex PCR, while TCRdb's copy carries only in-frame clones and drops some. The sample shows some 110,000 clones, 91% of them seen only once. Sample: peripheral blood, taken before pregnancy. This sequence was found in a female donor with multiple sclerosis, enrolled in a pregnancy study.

The CDR3 spells CASTPRGDSYEQYF. The DNA of the CDR3 is TGTGCCAGCACCCCCCGCGGGGACTCCTACGAGCAGTACTTC. The genes are TRBV6-6 and TRBJ2-7; tentatively, D is TRBD2 (6 bases). Germline loops: CDR1 MNHNY, CDR2 SVGAGI (reference sequence). This CDR3 has 14 residues. Trimming stripped 7 bases from V and 0 bases from J, with 13 bases between.